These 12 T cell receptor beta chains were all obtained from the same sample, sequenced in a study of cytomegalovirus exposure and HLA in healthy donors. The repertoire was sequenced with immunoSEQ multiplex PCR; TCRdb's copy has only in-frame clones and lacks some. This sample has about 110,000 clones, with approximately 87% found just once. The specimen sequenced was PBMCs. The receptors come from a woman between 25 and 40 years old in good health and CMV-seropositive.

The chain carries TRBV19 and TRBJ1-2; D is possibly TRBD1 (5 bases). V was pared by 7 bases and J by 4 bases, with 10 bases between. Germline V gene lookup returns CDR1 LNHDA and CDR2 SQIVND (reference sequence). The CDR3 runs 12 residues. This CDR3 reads CASIDSRYGYTF. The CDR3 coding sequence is TGTGCCAGTATCGACAGCCGCTATGGCTACACCTTC.

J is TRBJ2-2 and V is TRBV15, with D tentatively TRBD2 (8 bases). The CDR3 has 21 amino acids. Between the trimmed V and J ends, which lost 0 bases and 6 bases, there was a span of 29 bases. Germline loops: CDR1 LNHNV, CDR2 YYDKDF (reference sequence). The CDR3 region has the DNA TGTGCCACCAGCAGAGACAGAGGAGGACTAGCAGGGGGAACAGTTTCCGGGGAGCTGTTTTTT. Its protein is CATSRDRGGLAGGTVSGELFF.

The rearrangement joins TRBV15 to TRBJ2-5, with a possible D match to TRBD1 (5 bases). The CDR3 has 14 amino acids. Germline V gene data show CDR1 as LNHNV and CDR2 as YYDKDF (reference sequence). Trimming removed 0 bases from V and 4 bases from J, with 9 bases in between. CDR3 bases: TGTGCCACCAGCAGAGATCCAGGGCCAGAGACCCAGTACTTC. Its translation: CATSRDPGPETQYF. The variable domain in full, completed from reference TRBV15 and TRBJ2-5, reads DAMVIQNPRYQVTQFGKPVTLSCSQTLNHNVMYWYQQKSSQAPKLLFHYYDKDFNNEADTPDNFQSRRPNTSFCFLDIRSPGLGDTAMYLCATSRDPGPETQYFGPGTRLLVL.

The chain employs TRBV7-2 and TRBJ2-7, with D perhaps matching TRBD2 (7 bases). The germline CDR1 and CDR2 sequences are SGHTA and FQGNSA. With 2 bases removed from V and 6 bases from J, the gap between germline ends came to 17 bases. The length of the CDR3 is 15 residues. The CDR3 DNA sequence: TGTGCCAGCAGCTTAAGGGGGGGCCCTTCGACCGAGCAGTACTTC. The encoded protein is CASSLRGGPSTEQYF.

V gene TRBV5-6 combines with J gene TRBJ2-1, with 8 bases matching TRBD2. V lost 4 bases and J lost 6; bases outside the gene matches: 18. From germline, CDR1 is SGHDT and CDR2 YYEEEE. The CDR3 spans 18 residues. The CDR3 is CASSPVPGLVGTGNEQFF. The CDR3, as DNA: TGTGCCAGCAGCCCCGTCCCGGGACTAGTAGGTACGGGCAATGAGCAGTTCTTC.

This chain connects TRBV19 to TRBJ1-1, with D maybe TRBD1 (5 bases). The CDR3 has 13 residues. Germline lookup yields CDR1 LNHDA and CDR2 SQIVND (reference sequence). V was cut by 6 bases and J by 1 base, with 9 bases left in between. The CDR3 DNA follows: TGTGCCAGTAGCAGAACAGGGAACACTGAAGCTTTCTTT. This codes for CASSRTGNTEAFF.

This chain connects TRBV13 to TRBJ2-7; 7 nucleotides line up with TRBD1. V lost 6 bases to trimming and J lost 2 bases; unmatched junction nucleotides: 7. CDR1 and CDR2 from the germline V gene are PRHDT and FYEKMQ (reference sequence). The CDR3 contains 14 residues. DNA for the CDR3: TGTGCCAGCAGTAACCGGGACAGAGCCTACGAGCAGTACTTC. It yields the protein CASSNRDRAYEQYF.

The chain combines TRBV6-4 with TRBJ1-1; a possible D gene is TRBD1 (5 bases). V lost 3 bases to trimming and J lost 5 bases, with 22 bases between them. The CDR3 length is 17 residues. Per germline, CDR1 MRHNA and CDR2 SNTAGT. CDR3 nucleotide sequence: TGTGCCAGCAGTGAGTGGGCCTTTAGGCAGGGAAGGACTGAAGCTTTCTTT. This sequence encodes CASSEWAFRQGRTEAFF.

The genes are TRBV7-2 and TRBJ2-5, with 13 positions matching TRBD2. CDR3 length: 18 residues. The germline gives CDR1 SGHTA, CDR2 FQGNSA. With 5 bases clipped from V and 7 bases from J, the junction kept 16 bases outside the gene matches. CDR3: CASSPGLAGEFTGGTQYF. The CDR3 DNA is TGTGCCAGCAGCCCTGGACTAGCGGGGGAATTTACTGGGGGGACCCAGTACTTC.

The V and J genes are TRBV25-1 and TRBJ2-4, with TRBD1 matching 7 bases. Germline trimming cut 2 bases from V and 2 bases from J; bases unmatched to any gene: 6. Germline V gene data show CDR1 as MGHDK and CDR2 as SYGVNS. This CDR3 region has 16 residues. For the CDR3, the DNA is TGTGCCAGCAGTGAAACCCTAGGGGGCACCAAAAACATTCAGTACTTC. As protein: CASSETLGGTKNIQYF.

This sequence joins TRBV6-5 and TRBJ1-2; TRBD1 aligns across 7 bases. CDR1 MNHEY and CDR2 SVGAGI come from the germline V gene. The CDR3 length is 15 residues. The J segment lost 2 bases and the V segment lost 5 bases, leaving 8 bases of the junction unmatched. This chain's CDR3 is CASSTRTGSNYGYTF. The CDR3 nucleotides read TGTGCCAGCAGTACCCGGACAGGCTCCAACTATGGCTACACCTTC.

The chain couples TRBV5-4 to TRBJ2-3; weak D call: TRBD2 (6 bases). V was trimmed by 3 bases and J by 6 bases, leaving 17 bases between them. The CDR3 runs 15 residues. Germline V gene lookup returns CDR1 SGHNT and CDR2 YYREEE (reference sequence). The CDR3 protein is CASSSPSVTRDTQYF. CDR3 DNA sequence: TGTGCCAGCAGCTCCCCTAGCGTAACTCGGGATACGCAGTATTTT.